This TCR beta chain appears in the sequencing data of a study of cytomegalovirus exposure and HLA in healthy donors. Whole-study results and caveats: Per a prior analysis, the majority of TCR beta V segments were productive roughly 87% or roughly 30% of the time. Most subjects had HLA-A and HLA-B alleles reportedly predicted accurately by TCR beta sequences. In vitro, three CMV-associated chains proved specific for CMV antigens.

Worth noting for this clone: Its antigen is undetermined.

V lost 4 bases to trimming and J lost 4 bases, with 14 bases between them. The CDR3 runs 14 residues. Germline assignment: CDR1 MGHRA and CDR2 YSYEKL. PCR amplification relied on 60 Vbeta primers (plus 13 Jbeta primers). In the original processing: Later reanalysis found 75 million to 95 million unique TCR beta chains, roughly 10 million of them shared. Assay: immunoSEQ multiplex PCR; the TCRdb copy retains only in-frame clones and omits some. V and J calls and clone size follow that table, whereas D and trimming were derived from the DNA. This table has tens of thousands of clones, approximately 70% appearing once.

The sequence came from a woman between 50 and 59 years old in good health and CMV-seropositive. The rearrangement joins TRBV4-1 to TRBJ2-7; the D gene is possibly TRBD1 (6 bases). Sequenced input: PBMCs. The CDR3 reads CASSLETGPYEQYF. For the CDR3, the DNA is TGCGCCAGCAGCCTGGAAACAGGGCCTTACGAGCAGTACTTC.